This is a list of T cell receptor beta chains from one sample in a study of cytomegalovirus exposure and HLA in healthy donors. The table came from immunoSEQ multiplex PCR; TCRdb's copy has only in-frame clones and leaves some out. The table has about 98,000 clones, less than 85% seen once. Specimen: PBMCs. These TCRs come from a man in his forties or fifties in good health and CMV-seronegative. CDR3s include the opening cysteine and the closing phenylalanine or tryptophan. Fields, in order: CDR3 DNA, CDR3 protein, J gene, CDR3 length, D gene, V gene, clone size. A D gene is named only where the DNA matches it firmly. Not every row has a clone size; where given, it reads once, few, many or a size class.

DNA: TGCGCCATCAGCAAGACAGGGGGCGCTTCTGGAAACACCATATATTTT
CDR3: CAISKTGGASGNTIYF
J: TRBJ1-3
length: 16
D: TRBD1
V: TRBV10-3
size: .

DNA: TGTGCCAGCACCGGGCGCGGGACAGGGGTTTACGAGCAGTACTTC
CDR3: CASTGRGTGVYEQYF
J: TRBJ2-7
length: 15
D: TRBD1
V: TRBV6-5
size: .

DNA: TGTGCCAGCAGCCCAGATGACAGGGCCTCTGGAAACACCATATATTTT
CDR3: CASSPDDRASGNTIYF
J: TRBJ1-3
length: 16
D: TRBD1
V: TRBV4-2
size: once

DNA: TGTGCCAGCGCTTTGGGAAACGGGATATACAATGAGCAGTTCTTC
CDR3: CASALGNGIYNEQFF
J: TRBJ2-1
length: 15
D: .
V: TRBV7-6
size: .

DNA: TGTGCCAGCAGCTCCTCACTCGGACTAGCGGGGGGGTCCGGGGAGCTGTTTTTT
CDR3: CASSSSLGLAGGSGELFF
J: TRBJ2-2
length: 18
D: TRBD2
V: TRBV11-2
size: .

DNA: TGCACCAACAAGTCCCCCAGGAACGAGCAGTACTTC
CDR3: CTNKSPRNEQYF
J: TRBJ2-7
length: 12
D: .
V: TRBV1
size: .

DNA: TGTGCCATCACCATGGACGGGGGGACAAACGAGCAGTACTTC
CDR3: CAITMDGGTNEQYF
J: TRBJ2-7
length: 14
D: .
V: TRBV10-3
size: many

DNA: TGTGCCAGCTCACAGCTGAGGGATACGCAGTATTTT
CDR3: CASSQLRDTQYF
J: TRBJ2-3
length: 12
D: .
V: TRBV18
size: .

DNA: TGTGCCAGCAGTCTATTTGCGGGTCCAGATACGCAGTATTTT
CDR3: CASSLFAGPDTQYF
J: TRBJ2-3
length: 14
D: .
V: TRBV7-9
size: .

DNA: TGTGCCTGGAGGCCACAGGGGAAGGTCTACGAGCAGTACTTC
CDR3: CAWRPQGKVYEQYF
J: TRBJ2-7
length: 14
D: TRBD1
V: TRBV30
size: .

DNA: TGCGCCAGCAGCAGCAGGGGCGAAAGGAGAGATACGCAGTATTTT
CDR3: CASSSRGERRDTQYF
J: TRBJ2-3
length: 15
D: .
V: TRBV4-1
size: few

DNA: TGTGCCAGCAGTTACCCGGGGGAGACCCAGTACTTC
CDR3: CASSYPGETQYF
J: TRBJ2-5
length: 12
D: .
V: TRBV6-6
size: .

DNA: TGTGCCAGCAGTCCCCCGGGACTAGCGGGGACCGGGGAGCTGTTTTTT
CDR3: CASSPPGLAGTGELFF
J: TRBJ2-2
length: 16
D: TRBD2
V: TRBV7-9
size: .

DNA: TGTGCCAGCAGTCATTATCGTAGCGGGGGGGCCCGAGAGACCCAGTACTTC
CDR3: CASSHYRSGGARETQYF
J: TRBJ2-5
length: 17
D: TRBD2
V: TRBV7-9
size: .

DNA: TGTGCCAGCAGCCAAGATGTGAGGACTAGCGGGGCATACCAAGAGACCCAGTACTTC
CDR3: CASSQDVRTSGAYQETQYF
J: TRBJ2-5
length: 19
D: TRBD2
V: TRBV14
size: .

DNA: TGTGCCAGCAGCCCCCAGGGTCTGGATGAAAAACTGTTTTTT
CDR3: CASSPQGLDEKLFF
J: TRBJ1-4
length: 14
D: .
V: TRBV9
size: .

DNA: TGTGCCAGCAGTCCCGACAGGGGCGGGGAGCTGTTTTTT
CDR3: CASSPDRGGELFF
J: TRBJ2-2
length: 13
D: TRBD1
V: TRBV6-4
size: .

DNA: TGTGCCTGGAGTGTACCGCTCCTAGCGGGGGACGAGCAGTACTTC
CDR3: CAWSVPLLAGDEQYF
J: TRBJ2-7
length: 15
D: TRBD2
V: TRBV30
size: few

DNA: TGTGCCAGCAGCTTGAAGGGACAGACAAACAATCAGCCCCAGCATTTT
CDR3: CASSLKGQTNNQPQHF
J: TRBJ1-5
length: 16
D: TRBD1
V: TRBV5-6
size: .

DNA: TGTGCCAGCAGCACCCGACGGAATCACTACACTGAGGCTTTCTTT
CDR3: CASSTRRNHYTEAFF
J: TRBJ1-1
length: 15
D: .
V: TRBV21-1
size: once

DNA: TGTGCCAGCAGCTCTACCGGGACACCCTACACCGGGGAGCTGTTTTTT
CDR3: CASSSTGTPYTGELFF
J: TRBJ2-2
length: 16
D: .
V: TRBV5-8
size: few

DNA: TGTGCCAGCAGTCCGAGGGGGCACAGCTCCTGGGGGACCCAGTACTTC
CDR3: CASSPRGHSSWGTQYF
J: TRBJ2-5
length: 16
D: TRBD1
V: TRBV2
size: .

DNA: TGTGCCAGTAGTATAGTCGGTGGGAGCGGGGCTTCCTACGAGCAGTACTTC
CDR3: CASSIVGGSGASYEQYF
J: TRBJ2-7
length: 17
D: TRBD2
V: TRBV19
size: .

DNA: TGCGCCAGCTCGGGGGGACGTACGCAGTTCTTC
CDR3: CASSGGRTQFF
J: TRBJ2-1
length: 11
D: TRBD2
V: TRBV10-1
size: .

DNA: TGTGCCAGCAGTATACAGGGTGATGGCTACACCTTC
CDR3: CASSIQGDGYTF
J: TRBJ1-2
length: 12
D: .
V: TRBV2
size: once

DNA: TGTGCCTGGAGTGTACGGAGGTCCGGGGAGCTGTTTTTT
CDR3: CAWSVRRSGELFF
J: TRBJ2-2
length: 13
D: .
V: TRBV30
size: .

DNA: TGCGCCAGCAGCCCCCTTGGGGGAGGTAGTAAAAACATTCAGTACTTC
CDR3: CASSPLGGGSKNIQYF
J: TRBJ2-4
length: 16
D: .
V: TRBV4-1
size: .

DNA: TGTGCCAGCTCACCAAGTCCAGGGGCCATGAACACTGAAGCTTTCTTT
CDR3: CASSPSPGAMNTEAFF
J: TRBJ1-1
length: 16
D: .
V: TRBV18
size: .

DNA: TGTGCCAGCAGTTGGACAGGGAACACTGAAGCTTTCTTT
CDR3: CASSWTGNTEAFF
J: TRBJ1-1
length: 13
D: TRBD1
V: TRBV6-5
size: few

DNA: TGTGCCAGCAGCTCATGGGCGGATACGCAGTATTTT
CDR3: CASSSWADTQYF
J: TRBJ2-3
length: 12
D: .
V: TRBV7-2
size: .

DNA: TGTGCCACCAGCAGAGATTACGCTAGCGGCGTCACAGATACGCAGTATTTT
CDR3: CATSRDYASGVTDTQYF
J: TRBJ2-3
length: 17
D: TRBD2
V: TRBV15
size: .

DNA: TGTGCCAGCAGCTCGGACAGGGCGAGGAACTATGGCTACACCTTC
CDR3: CASSSDRARNYGYTF
J: TRBJ1-2
length: 15
D: TRBD1
V: TRBV11-1
size: .

DNA: TGTGCCAGCAGTGAAGGATTTTTGGGGGGGAAGGGCTCCTACGAGCAGTACTTC
CDR3: CASSEGFLGGKGSYEQYF
J: TRBJ2-7
length: 18
D: TRBD2
V: TRBV6-1
size: .

DNA: TGTGCCAGCAGTTACGGGGCAGACTACGAGCAGTACTTC
CDR3: CASSYGADYEQYF
J: TRBJ2-7
length: 13
D: .
V: TRBV6-5
size: .

DNA: TGTGCCAGCTCACCACTGGGAGGGGTCGGTGGAGAGACTGAAGCTTTCTTT
CDR3: CASSPLGGVGGETEAFF
J: TRBJ1-1
length: 17
D: .
V: TRBV18
size: .

DNA: TGTGCCAGCAGCTTAGCTCGGGAGCAGTACTTC
CDR3: CASSLAREQYF
J: TRBJ2-7
length: 11
D: .
V: TRBV7-9
size: .

DNA: TGTGCCAGCAGCTTGGGTGGGTCTAGCGGGGGCACAGATACGCAGTATTTT
CDR3: CASSLGGSSGGTDTQYF
J: TRBJ2-3
length: 17
D: TRBD2
V: TRBV5-6
size: .

DNA: TGTGCCAGCAGGGAAAGTACAGGGGGCGGGGACTATGGCTACACCTTC
CDR3: CASRESTGGGDYGYTF
J: TRBJ1-2
length: 16
D: TRBD1
V: TRBV2
size: .

DNA: TGTGCCAGCAGCTTGAGTACGAGCGGGATTTACTCGGAGACCCAGTACTTC
CDR3: CASSLSTSGIYSETQYF
J: TRBJ2-5
length: 17
D: TRBD2
V: TRBV5-5
size: once

DNA: TGTGCCAGCAGCGCTACCGGGACAGGGAACACTGAAGCTTTCTTT
CDR3: CASSATGTGNTEAFF
J: TRBJ1-1
length: 15
D: TRBD1
V: TRBV9
size: .

DNA: TGTGCCAGCAGCTTGGCGCATCAGGATGGCTACACCTTC
CDR3: CASSLAHQDGYTF
J: TRBJ1-2
length: 13
D: .
V: TRBV11-2
size: .

DNA: TGTGCCAGCAGCAGACTAGCGGGGGCCTACAATGAGCAGTTCTTC
CDR3: CASSRLAGAYNEQFF
J: TRBJ2-1
length: 15
D: TRBD2
V: TRBV14
size: .

DNA: TGTGCCAGCAGTTACGTAGGGGGTGGGGAAAAACTGTTTTTT
CDR3: CASSYVGGGEKLFF
J: TRBJ1-4
length: 14
D: .
V: TRBV6-5
size: .

DNA: TGTGCCAGCAGTGGGGCGGGGCTGACAGGAAACACCATATATTTT
CDR3: CASSGAGLTGNTIYF
J: TRBJ1-3
length: 15
D: .
V: TRBV2
size: .

DNA: TGTGCCACCCTGAAACCGGAGGTTGGCACTGAAGCTTTCTTT
CDR3: CATLKPEVGTEAFF
J: TRBJ1-1
length: 14
D: .
V: TRBV6-1
size: .